This T cell receptor (beta chain) was identified during a study of CD8 T cells in Susac syndrome. An amount of RNA that ranged from about 0.45 to 1 ug was reverse transcribed with random hexamers. Amplification of the TCR beta CDR3 was carried out by immunoSEQ multiplex PCR, which spanned a total of 54 Vbeta and 13 Jbeta segments. Using its own MiXCR run on the immunoSEQ multiplex PCR reads, TCRdb lists one record per CDR3 protein. The data hold 95,000 to 150,000 distinct CDR3 sequences, with around 95% observed a single time. V lost 9 bases and J lost 6, with 16 bases in between. The CDR3 contains 13 residues. In germline, CDR1 is MNHEY, CDR2 SMNVEV (reference sequence). CD8+ and CD4+ T cells from blood underwent TCR beta sequencing. It was negative isolation that provided the CD8+ and CD4+ T cells, whereas TEMRA cells were enriched by FACS. Study-level findings and limits: In its TCR sequencing and HLA analysis, the study acknowledged that the number of individuals was relatively small.

A note on this clonotype: The antigen remains unidentified.

The material sequenced was CD4+ T cells from PBMCs. The chain recombines TRBV27 with TRBJ2-3; D is possibly TRBD1 or TRBD2 (5 bases each). This receptor was obtained from a human donor in good health. Written as DNA, the CDR3 is TGTGCCAGTAGTAGGGTGGGACGGGATACGCAGTATTTT. Its translation is CASSRVGRDTQYF.